The clone carrying this T cell receptor (beta chain) appeared a single time. Sequencing used immunoSEQ multiplex PCR; TCRdb keeps in-frame clones, though not all of them. This table has 600,000 or so clones, 87% appearing once. The ends lost 1 base at V and 2 bases at J; junction bases unmatched: 3. Germline V gives CDR1 SGHVS, CDR2 FNYEAQ. This CDR3 comprises 15 residues. The sample belongs to a study of shared T cell receptors in the human thymus. This same sample was also part of a study on human thymus T cells.

This TCR derives from a boy younger than two with a congenital heart defect. Sample: thymocytes. The chain combines TRBV7-6 with TRBJ2-3; TRBD1 agrees at 7 bases. The chain's CDR3 is CASSLEQGSTDTQYF. As DNA, the CDR3 is TGTGCCAGCAGCTTAGAACAGGGGTCCACAGATACGCAGTATTTT.